This T cell receptor beta chain comes out of a study of radiotherapy plus CTLA-4 blockade in lung cancer. Study context: Objective responses were recorded in about a sixth of patients, with disease control recorded in 25% to 35%.

TCRdb's table, derived via immunoSEQ multiplex PCR, lists solely in-frame clones and lacks some. Of 85,000 to 120,000 clones detected, more than 70% appear once; the ten largest clones hold around 2%. V was trimmed by 5 bases and J by 1 base, leaving 9 bases between them. There are 14 residues in the CDR3. Germline V gene lookup returns CDR1 SGHTA and CDR2 FQGTGA. The chain has TRBV7-3 and TRBJ1-3, with D possibly being TRBD1 (6 bases). The sequenced sample was peripheral blood, obtained from a patient treated with radiotherapy plus ipilimumab. The sequence came from a human donor with non-small cell lung cancer that progressed on radiotherapy plus ipilimumab. Some clones in this sample may be carry-over from other donors' samples. The CDR3 region has the DNA TGTGCCAGCAGCGCTACAGGGTCTGGAAACACCATATATTTT. Its protein product is CASSATGSGNTIYF.